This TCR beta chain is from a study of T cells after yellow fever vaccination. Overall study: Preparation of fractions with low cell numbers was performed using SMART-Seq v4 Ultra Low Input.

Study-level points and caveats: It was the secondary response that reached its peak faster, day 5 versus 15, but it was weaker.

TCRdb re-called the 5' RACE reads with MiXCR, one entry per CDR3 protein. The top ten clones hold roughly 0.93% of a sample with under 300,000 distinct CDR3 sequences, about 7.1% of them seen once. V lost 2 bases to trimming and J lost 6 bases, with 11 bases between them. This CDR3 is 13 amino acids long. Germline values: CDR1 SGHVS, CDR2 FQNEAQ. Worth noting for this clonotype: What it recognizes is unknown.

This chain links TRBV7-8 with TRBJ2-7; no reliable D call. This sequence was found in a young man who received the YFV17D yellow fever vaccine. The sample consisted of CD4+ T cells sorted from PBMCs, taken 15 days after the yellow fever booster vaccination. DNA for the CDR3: TGTGCCAGCAGCTTATATCAGGACGTCGAGCAGTACTTC. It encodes CASSLYQDVEQYF.